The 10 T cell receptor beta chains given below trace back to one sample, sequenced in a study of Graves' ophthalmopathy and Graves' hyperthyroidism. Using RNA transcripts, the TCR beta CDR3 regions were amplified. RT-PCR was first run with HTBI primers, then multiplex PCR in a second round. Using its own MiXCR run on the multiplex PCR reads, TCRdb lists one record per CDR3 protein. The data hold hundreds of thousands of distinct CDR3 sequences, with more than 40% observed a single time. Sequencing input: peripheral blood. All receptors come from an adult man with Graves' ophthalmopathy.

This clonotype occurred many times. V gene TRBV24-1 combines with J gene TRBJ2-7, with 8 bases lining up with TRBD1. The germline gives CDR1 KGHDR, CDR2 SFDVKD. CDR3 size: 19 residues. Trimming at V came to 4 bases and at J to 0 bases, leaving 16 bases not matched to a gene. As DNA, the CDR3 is TGTGCCACCAGTGACCACCCCTTCCGGGACAGGAACCTCTCCTACGAGCAGTACTTC. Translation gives CATSDHPFRDRNLSYEQYF.

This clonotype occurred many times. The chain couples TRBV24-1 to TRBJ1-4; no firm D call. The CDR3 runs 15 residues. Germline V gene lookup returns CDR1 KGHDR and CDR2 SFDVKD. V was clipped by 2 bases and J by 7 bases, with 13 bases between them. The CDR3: CATSDSGLPGEKLFF. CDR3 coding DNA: TGTGCCACCAGTGATTCTGGACTCCCGGGTGAAAAACTGTTTTTT.

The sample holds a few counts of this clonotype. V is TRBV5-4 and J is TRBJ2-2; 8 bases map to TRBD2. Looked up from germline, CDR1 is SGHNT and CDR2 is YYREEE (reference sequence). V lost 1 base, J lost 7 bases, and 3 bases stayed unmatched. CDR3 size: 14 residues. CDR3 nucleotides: TGTGCCAGCAGCTTGCGGGGGGGGCACGGGGAGCTGTTTTTT. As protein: CASSLRGGHGELFF.

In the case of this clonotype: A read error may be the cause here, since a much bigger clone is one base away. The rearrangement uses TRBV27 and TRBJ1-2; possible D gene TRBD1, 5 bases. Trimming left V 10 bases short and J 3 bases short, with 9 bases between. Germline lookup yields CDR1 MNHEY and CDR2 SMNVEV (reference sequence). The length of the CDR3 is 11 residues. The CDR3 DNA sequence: TGTGCCACCGGGGCGGACTATGGCTACACCTTC. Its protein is CATGADYGYTF.

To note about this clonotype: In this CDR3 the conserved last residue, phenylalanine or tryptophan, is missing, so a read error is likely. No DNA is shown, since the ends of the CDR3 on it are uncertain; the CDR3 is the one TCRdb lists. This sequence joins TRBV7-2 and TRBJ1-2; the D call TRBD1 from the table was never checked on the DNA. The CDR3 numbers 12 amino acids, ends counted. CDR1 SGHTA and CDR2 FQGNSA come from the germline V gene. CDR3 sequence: CASSLVRQGATY.

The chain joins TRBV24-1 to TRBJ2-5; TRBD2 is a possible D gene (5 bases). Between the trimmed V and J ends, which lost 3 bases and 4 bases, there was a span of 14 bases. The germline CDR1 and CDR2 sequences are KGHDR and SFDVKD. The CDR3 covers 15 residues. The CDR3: CATSDGPGMGETQYF. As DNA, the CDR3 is TGTGCCACCAGTGATGGACCCGGGATGGGAGAGACCCAGTACTTC.

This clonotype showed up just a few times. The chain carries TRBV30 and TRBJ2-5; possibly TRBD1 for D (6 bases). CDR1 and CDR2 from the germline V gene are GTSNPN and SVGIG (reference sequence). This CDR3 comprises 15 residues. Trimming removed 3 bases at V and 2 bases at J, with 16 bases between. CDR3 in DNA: TGTGCCTGGAGCGATACGGGACACCCTCAAGAGACCCAGTACTTC. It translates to CAWSDTGHPQETQYF.

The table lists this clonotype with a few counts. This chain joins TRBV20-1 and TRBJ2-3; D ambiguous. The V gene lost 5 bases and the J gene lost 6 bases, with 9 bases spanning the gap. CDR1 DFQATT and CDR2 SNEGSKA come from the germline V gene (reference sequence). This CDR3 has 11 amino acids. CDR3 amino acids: CSAELLDTQYF. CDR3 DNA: TGCAGTGCTGAGCTCCTTGATACGCAGTATTTT.

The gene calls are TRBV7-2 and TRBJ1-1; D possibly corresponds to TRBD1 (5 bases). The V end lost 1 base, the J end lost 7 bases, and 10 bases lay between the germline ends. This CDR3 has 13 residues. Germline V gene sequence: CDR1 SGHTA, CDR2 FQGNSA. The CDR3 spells CASSLGRAIEAFF. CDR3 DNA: TGTGCCAGCAGCTTAGGCAGGGCGATTGAAGCTTTCTTT.

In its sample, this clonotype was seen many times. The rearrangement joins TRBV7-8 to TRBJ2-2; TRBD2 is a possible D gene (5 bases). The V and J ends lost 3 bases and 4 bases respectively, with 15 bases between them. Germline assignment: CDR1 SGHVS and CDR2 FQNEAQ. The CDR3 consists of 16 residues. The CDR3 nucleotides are TGTGCCAGCAGCTTTGAGTCCCTCGAGGGCACCGGGGAGCTGTTTTTT. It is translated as CASSFESLEGTGELFF.